Following are 21 T cell receptor beta chains from one sample sequenced in a study of tumor-infiltrating lymphocytes in localized non-small cell lung cancer. Here immunoSEQ multiplex PCR was the method, and the copy in TCRdb shows in-frame clones only, minus some. The table records roughly 13,000 clones, about 66% of them present only once. Material: lung tumor tissue. The receptor set was obtained from a human donor with non-small cell lung cancer.

The chain employs TRBV7-9 and TRBJ2-5; D tentatively reads TRBD1 or TRBD2 (5 bases each). The CDR3 contains 15 residues. V lost 8 bases to trimming and J lost 5 bases, with 21 bases between them. Germline V lookup: CDR1 SEHNR, CDR2 FQNEAQ (reference sequence). This chain's CDR3 is CASRSGTKWGETQYF. The CDR3 DNA follows: TGTGCCAGCCGTTCCGGGACGAAATGGGGGGAGACCCAGTACTTC.

The chain joins TRBV5-1 to TRBJ2-3; TRBD2 matches at 10 bases. The CDR3 contains 15 residues. V gave up 1 base and J gave up 4 bases; unmatched junction bases: 3. Germline V gene data show CDR1 as SGHRS and CDR2 as YFSETQ. The CDR3 spells CASSLSGRAADTQYF. The CDR3 DNA is TGCGCCAGCAGCTTGAGCGGGAGGGCCGCAGATACGCAGTATTTT.

The chain has TRBV7-9 and TRBJ2-1; 9 bases are shared with TRBD2. With 1 base clipped from V and 6 bases from J, the junction kept 4 bases outside the gene matches. Germline assignment: CDR1 SEHNR and CDR2 FQNEAQ (reference sequence). CDR3 size: 15 residues. DNA for the CDR3: TGTGCCAGCAGCTTAGGAGCGGGAGGTGTCAATGAGCAGTTCTTC. Protein sequence: CASSLGAGGVNEQFF. The full variable domain, completed using reference TRBV7-9 and TRBJ2-1, is DTGVSQNPRHKITKRGQNVTFRCDPISEHNRLYWYRQTLGQGPEFLTYFQNEAQLEKSRLLSDRFSAERPKGSFSTLEIQRTEQGDSAMYLCASSLGAGGVNEQFFGPGTRLTVL.

This sequence joins TRBV10-1 and TRBJ1-2; D call uncertain. This CDR3 region has 13 residues. Germline CDR1 and CDR2: WNHNN and SYGVQD (reference sequence). The ends were cut back, 5 bases at V and 6 bases at J, with 13 bases in the middle. CDR3 sequence reads: CASSPQREDGYTF. DNA for the CDR3: TGCGCCAGCAGTCCTCAGCGGGAGGATGGCTACACCTTC.

This sequence joins TRBV5-8 and TRBJ1-5, with unresolved D. CDR1 is SGHTS, CDR2 YDEGEE, per germline. V gave up 3 bases and J gave up 3 bases, with 7 bases separating them. The CDR3 covers 13 residues. The CDR3 region has the DNA TGTGCCAGCAGCTACAAGTTCAATCAGCCCCAGCATTTT. It translates to CASSYKFNQPQHF. The full variable domain, in which reference TRBV5-8 and TRBJ1-5 provide the parts outside the CDR3, is EAGVTQSPTHLIKTRGQQATLRCSPISGHTSVYWYQQALGLGLQFLLWYDEGEERNRGNFPPRFSGRQFPNYSSELNVNALELEDSALYLCASSYKFNQPQHFGDGTRLSIL.

Here the CDR3 reads CASSVGQGRDTQYF. CDR3 DNA sequence: TGTGCCAGCAGCGTCGGACAGGGAAGAGATACGCAGTATTTT. The genes are TRBV11-3 and TRBJ2-3; 8 nucleotides align to TRBD1. The CDR3 totals 14 residues. The germline V gene has CDR1 SGHNT and CDR2 YENEEA. V gave up 5 bases and J gave up 5 bases; unmatched junction bases: 6. Full variable domain (remainder filled in from reference TRBV11-3 and TRBJ2-3): EAGVVQSPRYKIIEKKQPVAFWCNPISGHNTLYWYLQNLGQGPELLIRYENEEAVDDSQLPKDRFSAERLKGVDSTLKIQPAELGDSAVYLCASSVGQGRDTQYFGPGTRLTVL.

The chain has TRBV9 and TRBJ2-3; D unclear. V lost 0 bases to trimming and J lost 5 bases, with 4 bases between them. Germline V gene sequence: CDR1 SGDLS, CDR2 YYNGEE. There are 12 residues in the CDR3. CDR3 nucleotide sequence: TGTGCCAGCAGCGTAGATGGAGATACGCAGTATTTT. Its protein is CASSVDGDTQYF.

The V call is TRBV30, the J call TRBJ1-2; D may be TRBD1 (5 bases). The V and J ends lost 2 bases and 5 bases respectively, with 9 bases between them. CDR3 length equals 12 residues. In germline, CDR1 is GTSNPN, CDR2 SVGIG (reference sequence). In DNA form, the CDR3 reads TGTGCCTGGAGTCCGGGGGGATATGGCTACACCTTC. It codes for CAWSPGGYGYTF.

The chain is built from TRBV7-3 and TRBJ2-7, with TRBD2 matching 8 bases. The V and J ends lost 0 bases and 8 bases, in that order; junction bases with no gene match: 3. The CDR3 sequence is 13 residues long. Germline assignment: CDR1 SGHTA and CDR2 FQGTGA. The CDR3 loop reads CASSLTGLGQQYF. Here the CDR3 DNA reads TGTGCCAGCAGCTTAACGGGACTAGGACAGCAGTACTTC. Filled out from reference TRBV7-3 and TRBJ2-7, the complete variable domain reads GAGVSQTPSNKVTEKGKYVELRCDPISGHTALYWYRQSLGQGPEFLIYFQGTGAADDSGLPNDRFFAVRPEGSVSTLKIQRTERGDSAVYLCASSLTGLGQQYFGPGTRLTVT.

The V gene is TRBV4-1, the J gene TRBJ2-7, with D possibly called TRBD1 or TRBD2 (5 bases each). The length of the CDR3 is 15 residues. Looked up from germline, CDR1 is MGHRA and CDR2 is YSYEKL. Trimming took 1 base from V and 4 from J, leaving 14 bases between them. Here the CDR3 reads CASSQVRGAGYEQYF. CDR3 DNA: TGCGCCAGCAGCCAAGTACGAGGGGCAGGTTACGAGCAGTACTTC.

This clone was detected once. V and J are TRBV6-5 and TRBJ1-3, with D possibly matching TRBD1 (6 bases). The CDR3 spans 15 residues. V lost 0 bases, J lost 4 bases, and 10 bases lay in between. In germline, CDR1 is MNHEY, CDR2 SVGAGI. The CDR3 reads CASSYSGAFGNTIYF. DNA of the CDR3: TGTGCCAGCAGTTACTCGGGGGCGTTCGGAAACACCATATATTTT.

V and J are TRBV18 and TRBJ2-1; 15 nucleotides line up with TRBD2. The CDR3 has 15 residues. From germline, CDR1 is KGHSH and CDR2 LQKENI. V lost 4 bases to trimming and J lost 7 bases; unmatched junction nucleotides: 2. CDR3 sequence (DNA): TGTGCCAGCTCACAGGGGACTAGCGGGAGGAATGAGCAGTTCTTC. Translating it yields CASSQGTSGRNEQFF.

V gene TRBV6-5 combines with J gene TRBJ1-2, with unresolved D. Germline CDR1 MNHEY, CDR2 SVGAGI. The CDR3 runs 13 residues. V was cut by 8 bases and J by 4 bases, with 14 bases left in between. CDR3 sequence (DNA): TGTGCCAGCTTTATTGGACCCGGCTATGGCTACACCTTC. It translates to CASFIGPGYGYTF.

This rearrangement joins TRBV6-1 to TRBJ2-2, with TRBD1 matching over 8 bases. The CDR3 runs to 15 residues. The germline gives CDR1 MNHNS, CDR2 SASEGT. The junction had 5 bases not matched to a gene; V was cut back by 5 bases and J by 3 bases. CDR3 amino acids: CASSIKTGDTGELFF. Here the CDR3 DNA reads TGTGCCAGCAGTATAAAGACAGGGGACACCGGGGAGCTGTTTTTT.

The table lists this clone with a count of one. The gene calls are TRBV5-1 and TRBJ2-5, with 8 bases aligning to TRBD2. The CDR3 totals 16 residues. Germline V lookup: CDR1 SGHRS, CDR2 YFSETQ. Trimming removed 3 bases from V and 7 bases from J; junction bases left unmatched: 14. The DNA of the CDR3 is TGCGCCAGCAGCTGGGGGAGCGGGAGTGCCCGGATGACCCAGTACTTC. This sequence encodes CASSWGSGSARMTQYF. The variable domain in full, completed from reference TRBV5-1 and TRBJ2-5, reads KAGVTQTPRYLIKTRGQQVTLSCSPISGHRSVSWYQQTPGQGLQFLFEYFSETQRNKGNFPGRFSGRQFSNSRSEMNVSTLELGDSALYLCASSWGSGSARMTQYFGPGTRLLVL.

J is TRBJ2-3 and V is TRBV20-1, with D hard to call. The CDR3 is made up of 10 amino acids. Germline lookup yields CDR1 DFQATT and CDR2 SNEGSKA (reference sequence). The CDR3 sequence is CSSYEDTQYF. The CDR3, as DNA: TGCAGCTCTTACGAGGATACGCAGTATTTT.

This clone was detected once. The genes are TRBV7-2 and TRBJ2-1; 8 bases line up with TRBD2. The V gene's germline CDR1 is SGHTA and CDR2 FQGNSA. V lost 3 bases to trimming and J lost 4 bases; unmatched junction nucleotides: 5. The CDR3 has 15 residues. CDR3 sequence: CASSFGASGYNEQFF. CDR3 nucleotide sequence: TGTGCCAGCAGCTTCGGGGCTAGCGGGTACAATGAGCAGTTCTTC.

This chain uses TRBV27 with TRBJ1-1; D is unclear. The CDR3 is 15 residues long. The V end lost 8 bases, the J end lost 4 bases, and 20 bases lay between the germline ends. From germline, CDR1 is MNHEY and CDR2 SMNVEV (reference sequence). The CDR3 sequence: CASGKQGLVGTEAFF. The CDR3 DNA reads TGTGCCAGCGGCAAACAAGGGCTCGTTGGCACTGAAGCTTTCTTT.

This chain connects TRBV2 to TRBJ2-7; possible D gene TRBD2, 6 bases. Trimming took off 8 bases at V and 9 bases at J, with 14 bases between the two ends. This CDR3 is 11 amino acids long. Germline-derived CDR1 and CDR2 are SNHLY and FYNNEI. The CDR3 protein is CASREPVGQYF. The CDR3 nucleotides read TGTGCCAGCCGGGAGCCTGTGGGGCAGTACTTC.

This clone was found once. The rearrangement uses TRBV2 and TRBJ1-2; 11 positions match TRBD1. The V segment lost 7 bases and the J segment 7 bases; nucleotides outside the gene matches: 5. The CDR3 contains 13 residues. Germline assignment: CDR1 SNHLY and CDR2 FYNNEI. The CDR3 nucleotides read TGTGCCAGCATAGGGACAGGGGGGAGTGGCTACACCTTC. This sequence encodes CASIGTGGSGYTF.

By sample share, this clone is medium-sized. The chain joins TRBV7-3 to TRBJ2-2, with D possibly TRBD2 on 6 matching bases. Germline V gives CDR1 SGHTA, CDR2 FQGTGA. The CDR3 contains 14 residues. V was trimmed by 2 bases and J by 5 bases, leaving 9 bases between them. CDR3 amino acids: CASSLGAGTGELFF. The CDR3 bases are TGTGCCAGCAGCTTAGGGGCGGGGACCGGGGAGCTGTTTTTT.